Listed here are 14 T cell receptor beta chains from one sample, sequenced in a study of CD8+ T cells in alopecia areata. Reverse transcribed after extraction, RNA yielded cDNA as the sequencing template. Clones were read by immunoSEQ multiplex PCR, and TCRdb kept only the in-frame ones, dropping some. The sample lists some 100,000 clones, 58% seen once, with about 31% in the top ten. The treatment denotes: oral pan-JAK inhibitor, 5-10 mg twice daily. Source: CD8+ T cells sorted from blood, taken at week 4, from a patient treated with tofacitinib. The receptors were gathered from a human donor with alopecia areata.

The rearrangement joins TRBV30 to TRBJ1-1; no definite D call. The V end lost 3 bases, the J end lost 1 base, and 9 bases lay between the germline ends. The germline CDR1 and CDR2 sequences are GTSNPN and SVGIG (reference sequence). This CDR3 comprises 13 residues. CDR3 coding DNA: TGTGCCTGGAGGGCGGCGTCGAACACTGAAGCTTTCTTT. Translated, it gives CAWRAASNTEAFF.

The V gene is TRBV7-9, the J gene TRBJ2-3, with 7 positions matching TRBD2. After removal of 5 bases from V and 2 bases from J, the junction contained 7 bases not matched to a gene. Germline-derived CDR1 and CDR2 are SEHNR and FQNEAQ (reference sequence). This CDR3 contains 15 residues. The CDR3 sequence: CASSRRGDLTDTQYF. The CDR3 nucleotides are TGTGCCAGCAGCCGTCGGGGGGACCTCACAGATACGCAGTATTTT.

The V gene is TRBV30, the J gene TRBJ1-1, with no clear D. Germline V gene sequence: CDR1 GTSNPN, CDR2 SVGIG (reference sequence). The CDR3 consists of 10 residues. The V end lost 8 bases, the J end lost 3 bases, and 7 bases lay between the germline ends. In DNA, the CDR3 is TGTGCCCTCGTGGACACTGAAGCTTTCTTT. This codes for CALVDTEAFF.

The V gene is TRBV2, the J gene TRBJ1-1; D remains unclear. The CDR3 consists of 11 residues. With 6 bases removed from V and 1 base from J, the gap between germline ends came to 3 bases. Germline CDR1 and CDR2: SNHLY and FYNNEI. The chain's CDR3 is CASRTNTEAFF. In nucleotides, the CDR3 is TGTGCCAGCAGGACGAACACTGAAGCTTTCTTT.

The rearrangement uses TRBV29-1 and TRBJ1-1; 7 bases line up with TRBD1. Germline CDR1 and CDR2: SQVTM and ANQGSEA. CDR3 length: 15 amino acids. V shed 2 bases, J shed 0 bases, and the junction held 6 bases outside the gene matches. CDR3 DNA: TGCAGCGTTGAATCGGCAGGGGGGATGAACACTGAAGCTTTCTTT. Translation gives CSVESAGGMNTEAFF.

The V gene is TRBV5-4, the J gene TRBJ1-3; 9 bases are shared with TRBD1. CDR1 SGHNT and CDR2 YYREEE come from the germline V gene (reference sequence). V shed 4 bases, J shed 1 base, and the junction held 3 bases outside the gene matches. This CDR3 spans 15 amino acids. The CDR3 sequence: CASSLGTGSGNTIYF. The CDR3 coding sequence is TGTGCCAGCAGCCTAGGGACAGGGTCTGGAAACACCATATATTTT.

The V call is TRBV27, the J call TRBJ2-7; D is uncertain. From germline, CDR1 is MNHEY and CDR2 SMNVEV (reference sequence). The ends were cut back, 4 bases at V and 1 base at J, with 11 bases in the middle. This CDR3 contains 14 residues. For the CDR3, the DNA is TGTGCCAGCAGTTACGACATCCTTTCCTACGAGCAGTACTTC. This codes for CASSYDILSYEQYF.

There are a few counts of this clone. The chain employs TRBV7-2 and TRBJ2-3, with D tentatively TRBD1 or TRBD2 (6 bases each). Germline V lookup: CDR1 SGHTA, CDR2 FQGNSA. The CDR3 runs to 15 residues. V was shortened by 2 bases and J by 2 bases, with 11 bases between the two germline ends. The CDR3 protein is CASSLRGAPTDTQYF. CDR3 DNA: TGTGCCAGCAGCTTAAGGGGGGCCCCCACAGATACGCAGTATTTT.

The chain joins TRBV29-1 to TRBJ2-7; D could derive from TRBD1 or TRBD2 (5 bases each). Germline CDR1 reads SQVTM; CDR2 reads ANQGSEA. Trimming stripped 0 bases from V and 4 bases from J, with 22 bases between. This CDR3 has 17 residues. The CDR3 region has the DNA TGCAGCGTTGAAGATAAGTGGGACGGCTCGTCTTCGTACGAGCAGTACTTC. It encodes CSVEDKWDGSSSYEQYF.

The V call is TRBV29-1, the J call TRBJ1-2, with D perhaps matching TRBD1 (5 bases). The germline V and J ends were trimmed by 6 bases and 8 bases, with 10 bases remaining between them. Germline values: CDR1 SQVTM, CDR2 ANQGSEA. This CDR3 has 10 residues. In DNA form, the CDR3 reads TGCAGCGTGGGACGTGAGGGCTACACCTTC. It codes for CSVGREGYTF.

The chain links TRBV11-1 to TRBJ1-1, with a tentative D call TRBD1 (6 bases). The CDR3 consists of 16 residues. The germline V and J ends were trimmed by 5 bases and 4 bases, with 20 bases remaining between them. The V gene's germline CDR1 is SGHAT and CDR2 FQDESV (reference sequence). CDR3 residues: CASSPGITRGGTEAFF. CDR3 DNA: TGTGCCAGCAGCCCCGGGATCACAAGAGGGGGCACTGAAGCTTTCTTT.

This clone has more than one count but fewer than ten. CDR3 nucleotides: TGTGCCACCAGCAGGGACAGGTCGTTGCTTATGTCCCAGTACTTC. This codes for CATSRDRSLLMSQYF. The rearrangement links TRBV15 to TRBJ2-5; TRBD1 aligns across 7 bases. Trimming cost V 3 bases and J 9 bases; bases outside gene matches: 13. The CDR3 is 15 residues long. The germline V gene has CDR1 LNHNV and CDR2 YYDKDF (reference sequence).

This clone occurred a few times. The genes are TRBV30 and TRBJ2-5, with 8 bases identical to TRBD1. CDR1 GTSNPN and CDR2 SVGIG come from the germline V gene (reference sequence). The CDR3 is made up of 12 amino acids. V trimming: 7 bases; J trimming: 5 bases; junction bases outside the gene matches: 6. The CDR3 spells CAYQGAGETQYF. CDR3 in DNA: TGTGCCTATCAGGGGGCGGGGGAGACCCAGTACTTC. The whole variable domain, remainder taken from reference TRBV30 and TRBJ2-5, is SQTIHQWPATLVQPVGSPLSLECTVEGTSNPNLYWYRQAAGRGLQLLFYSVGIGQISSEVPQNLSASRPQDRQFILSSKKLLLSDSGFYLCAYQGAGETQYFGPGTRLLVL.

The CDR3: CASSYSDRDSSGYTF. Written as DNA, the CDR3 is TGTGCCAGCAGTTACTCGGACCGAGACAGCTCTGGCTACACCTTC. The chain joins TRBV6-5 to TRBJ1-2, with a tentative D call TRBD1 (5 bases). There are 15 residues in the CDR3. Germline CDR1 and CDR2: MNHEY and SVGAGI. Deletions cut 0 bases from V and 7 bases from J, with 15 bases between.